Listed here are 29 T cell receptor beta chains from one sample, sequenced in a study of T cell clonality in common variable immunodeficiency. Some clones are missing from TCRdb's copy, which holds only in-frame ones; the method was immunoSEQ multiplex PCR. The sample gives about 64,000 clones, none seen only once, and the top ten clones hold 1.5% to 2%. Sequences were obtained from peripheral blood mononuclear cells. These receptors were collected from a person between 18 and 75 years old in good health.

The table lists this clone with many counts. Read coverage stops 3 residues before the CDR3 terminus; the germline J gene supplies the remainder. The chain carries TRBV20-1 and TRBJ2-7, with D possibly being TRBD2 (5 bases). Germline lookup yields CDR1 DFQATT and CDR2 SNEGSKA (reference sequence). The CDR3 has 15 amino acids. Trimming cost V 3 bases and J 0 bases, with 15 bases left between them. The DNA read from the CDR3 is TGCAGTGCTAGCATGCGGGCCGCGAGCTCCTACGAG. It specifies CSASMRAASSYE. The full CDR3 reads CSASMRAASSYEQYF.

This clone was counted ten times or more. The CDR3 end lies 3 residues beyond the end of the read and is filled in from the germline J gene. The chain is built from TRBV4-1 and TRBJ1-1, with D unclear. V lost 4 bases, J lost 1 base, and 7 bases lay in between. The germline V gene encodes CDR1 MGHRA and CDR2 YSYEKL. This CDR3 is built from 13 residues. CDR3 loop: CASSRSGNTEAFF. Incomplete CDR3 DNA: TGCGCCAGCAGCCGGTCGGGGAACACTGAA.

Regarding this clone: From the germline J gene comes the end of the CDR3, since the read stops 3 residues before it. V usage is TRBV5-1 and J usage is TRBJ2-3; D is perhaps TRBD2 (6 bases). The CDR3 is 13 residues long. Looked up from germline, CDR1 is SGHRS and CDR2 is YFSETQ. V was trimmed by 4 bases and J by 6 bases, leaving 12 bases between them. The DNA read from the CDR3 is TGCGCCAGCAGCAACCTCGGAGGGGATACG. As protein: CASSNLGGDT. The CDR3 in full is CASSNLGGDTQYF.

This clone came up many times. The sequenced fragment ends 3 residues before the CDR3 boundary, so the rest is inferred from the germline J gene. The chain joins TRBV5-6 to TRBJ1-3; D is possibly TRBD1 (6 bases). V lost 4 bases, J lost 2 bases, and 10 bases lay in between. Germline V gene data show CDR1 as SGHDT and CDR2 as YYEEEE. The CDR3 loop spans 14 amino acids. This CDR3 reads CASSRGATGNTIYF. CDR3 DNA, as far as it was read: TGTGCCAGCAGCCGGGGGGCGACTGGAAACACC.

This clone has ten or more counts. The CDR3 end falls 3 residues outside the read, so it is completed with the germline J gene. The chain combines TRBV5-1 with TRBJ2-2; 8 positions match TRBD2. Trimming cost V 4 bases and J 4 bases; bases outside gene matches: 9. CDR1 is SGHRS and CDR2 is YFSETQ in the germline V gene. This CDR3 comprises 16 residues. The DNA read from the CDR3 is TGCGCCAGCAGCCCAATTAGCGGGATAAGCACCGGGGAG. Its protein product is CASSPISGISTGE. In full, the CDR3 is CASSPISGISTGELFF.

This clone was observed a few times. The CDR3 is cut off 3 residues early in the read; its end comes from the germline J gene. The rearrangement uses TRBV7-9 and TRBJ1-5; a possible D gene is TRBD1 (6 bases). Germline V gene lookup returns CDR1 SEHNR and CDR2 FQNEAQ (reference sequence). This CDR3 has 15 amino acids. Between the trimmed V and J ends, which lost 1 base and 6 bases, there was a span of 13 bases. CDR3 DNA, as far as it was read: TGTGCCAGCAGCTTAGGGAACAGGGACCGTCAGCCC. Amino acids: CASSLGNRDRQP. The full CDR3 is CASSLGNRDRQPQHF. Full variable domain (missing parts from reference TRBV7-9 and TRBJ1-5): DTGVSQNPRHKITKRGQNVTFRCDPISEHNRLYWYRQTLGQGPEFLTYFQNEAQLEKSRLLSDRFSAERPKGSFSTLEIQRTEQGDSAMYLCASSLGNRDRQPQHFGDGTRLSIL.

This clone came up many times. The read gets to within 3 residues of the CDR3 end, and the germline J gene fills in the rest. V is TRBV19 and J is TRBJ2-3; D might be TRBD1 (5 bases). There are 14 residues in the CDR3. Germline V CDR1 and CDR2: LNHDA, SQIVND (reference sequence). With 3 bases removed from V and 2 bases from J, the gap between germline ends came to 9 bases. CDR3 region: CASSIRQTTDTQYF. The covered CDR3 bases are TGTGCCAGTAGTATCCGACAGACCACAGATACG.

This clone was found many times. The read ends 3 residues early relative to the CDR3; the germline J gene fills the gap. The chain carries TRBV5-1 and TRBJ2-1, with TRBD1 matching 7 bases. The CDR3 consists of 14 residues. Germline loops: CDR1 SGHRS, CDR2 YFSETQ. J lost 5 bases, V lost 2 bases, and 4 bases had no gene match. The CDR3 sequence: CASSFFGQDNEQFF. The covered CDR3 bases are TGCGCCAGCAGCTTTTTCGGACAGGACAATGAG. Together with reference TRBV5-1 and TRBJ2-1, the CDR3 gives the full variable domain: KAGVTQTPRYLIKTRGQQVTLSCSPISGHRSVSWYQQTPGQGLQFLFEYFSETQRNKGNFPGRFSGRQFSNSRSEMNVSTLELGDSALYLCASSFFGQDNEQFFGPGTRLTVL.

This clone was seen at least ten times. The read stops 3 residues short of the end of the CDR3; the missing end is completed from the germline J gene. The chain is built from TRBV7-3 and TRBJ2-1, with 8 bases identical to TRBD2. Per the germline V gene, CDR1 is SGHTA and CDR2 is FQGTGA. The CDR3 is made up of 17 amino acids. V was clipped by 2 bases and J by 2 bases; unmatched bases: 8. The CDR3 sequence is CASSLLAGALTYNEQFF. CDR3 bases read: TGTGCCAGCAGCTTACTAGCGGGTGCCTTAACCTACAATGAG. Full variable domain (remainder filled in from reference TRBV7-3 and TRBJ2-1): GAGVSQTPSNKVTEKGKYVELRCDPISGHTALYWYRQSLGQGPEFLIYFQGTGAADDSGLPNDRFFAVRPEGSVSTLKIQRTERGDSAVYLCASSLLAGALTYNEQFFGPGTRLTVL.

This clone was seen many times. The read comes to an end 3 residues before the CDR3 does, leaving the germline J gene to fill in the end. The rearrangement links TRBV20-1 to TRBJ2-7, with D tentatively TRBD1 (6 bases). The CDR3 has 16 amino acids. V lost 5 bases to trimming and J lost 0 bases, with 20 bases between them. Germline V lookup: CDR1 DFQATT, CDR2 SNEGSKA (reference sequence). Here the CDR3 reads CSALPHDRLSSYEQYF. Incomplete CDR3 DNA: TGCAGTGCTTTACCCCACGACAGGCTGAGCTCCTACGAG.

Ten or more counts support this clone. The read finishes 3 residues shy of the CDR3 end, and the germline J gene is used to complete it. This chain joins TRBV18 and TRBJ2-7; TRBD2 matches 9 bases. The V gene's germline CDR1 is KGHSH and CDR2 LQKENI. The CDR3 consists of 15 residues. The V segment lost 3 bases and the J segment 2 bases; nucleotides outside the gene matches: 5. Partial CDR3 DNA: TGTGCCAGCTCACCGGAAAGCGGGGGGCCCTACGAG. Amino acid sequence: CASSPESGGPYE. The entire CDR3 protein reads CASSPESGGPYEQYF.

This clone occurred many times. The CDR3 end is not reached by the read, which stops 3 residues before it; the germline J gene fills it in. The chain employs TRBV7-8 and TRBJ2-1; no reliable D call. CDR1 is SGHVS and CDR2 is FQNEAQ in the germline V gene. Trimming stripped 2 bases from V and 4 bases from J, with 15 bases between. This CDR3 is 16 amino acids long. The CDR3 spells CASSLYEAKGYNEQFF. Partial CDR3 DNA: TGTGCCAGCAGCTTATACGAAGCTAAGGGTTACAATGAG.

This clone was recorded at least ten times. With the read ending 3 residues before the CDR3 end, the germline J gene is used to fill in that end. V is TRBV7-9 and J is TRBJ1-2, with 9 bases identical to TRBD1. This CDR3 spans 14 amino acids. V was clipped by 3 bases and J by 1 base; unmatched bases: 0. Per the germline V gene, CDR1 is SEHNR and CDR2 is FQNEAQ (reference sequence). Here the CDR3 reads CASSLGQGNYGYTF. The covered CDR3 bases are TGTGCCAGCAGCTTGGGACAGGGTAACTATGGC.

In its sample, this clone was seen many times. The read ends 3 residues early relative to the CDR3; the germline J gene fills the gap. This chain links TRBV7-9 with TRBJ2-7; the match to TRBD1 covers 7 bases. The V gene end was trimmed by 5 bases and the J gene end by 6 bases; junction bases not matched to a gene: 10. Germline CDR1 is SEHNR and CDR2 is FQNEAQ (reference sequence). CDR3 length: 14 amino acids. The CDR3 here is CASSTDRVSGEQYF. CDR3 DNA, as far as it was read: TGTGCCAGCAGCACCGACAGGGTTTCGGGCGAG. The full variable domain, completed using reference TRBV7-9 and TRBJ2-7, is DTGVSQNPRHKITKRGQNVTFRCDPISEHNRLYWYRQTLGQGPEFLTYFQNEAQLEKSRLLSDRFSAERPKGSFSTLEIQRTEQGDSAMYLCASSTDRVSGEQYFGPGTRLTVT.

The sample holds many counts of this clone. The read comes to an end 3 residues before the CDR3 does, leaving the germline J gene to fill in the end. The chain links TRBV19 to TRBJ2-1; D might be TRBD2 (7 bases). Germline values: CDR1 LNHDA, CDR2 SQIVND (reference sequence). The V gene lost 6 bases and the J gene lost 8 bases, with 17 bases spanning the gap. The CDR3 runs 14 residues. Incomplete CDR3 DNA: TGTGCCAGTAGAATCGGGGGGCCTATCGATGAG. The encoded protein is CASRIGGPIDE. The whole CDR3 sequence is CASRIGGPIDEQFF.

In this sample, this clone turned up many times. The read comes to an end 3 residues before the CDR3 does, leaving the germline J gene to fill in the end. The V call is TRBV20-1, the J call TRBJ2-3, with TRBD2 identical over 15 bases. The CDR3 totals 18 residues. Trimming took 3 bases from V and 4 from J; bases not matched to a gene: 11. In germline, CDR1 is DFQATT, CDR2 SNEGSKA (reference sequence). The CDR3 region is CSASAPLGLAGGPDTQYF. The DNA read from the CDR3 is TGCAGTGCTAGTGCCCCCCTTGGACTAGCGGGAGGGCCAGATACG.

This clone was observed many times. CDR3 sequence reads: CASAGLAGNYNEQFF. The part of the CDR3 DNA that was read is TGTGCCAGCGCTGGGCTAGCGGGGAATTACAATGAG. The chain couples TRBV2 to TRBJ2-1, with 9 bases that match TRBD2. The read terminates 3 residues before the CDR3 end, so the remaining end is supplied by the germline J gene. Germline assignment: CDR1 SNHLY and CDR2 FYNNEI. The length of the CDR3 is 15 residues. With V trimmed by 8 bases and J by 4 bases, 9 bases remained unmatched.

This clone was seen at least ten times. The CDR3 is cut off 3 residues early in the read; its end comes from the germline J gene. The chain is built from TRBV19 and TRBJ1-4, with D possibly matching TRBD1 (5 bases). V dropped 2 bases and J dropped 5 bases, with 9 bases sitting between them. CDR1 LNHDA and CDR2 SQIVND come from the germline V gene (reference sequence). The CDR3 extends over 14 amino acids. The CDR3 bases that were read are TGTGCCAGTAGTATAAGGGGTAGAAATGAAAAA. This gives the protein CASSIRGRNEK. The entire CDR3 reads CASSIRGRNEKLFF.

This clone was found many times. The read is 3 residues too short to cover the CDR3 end, so that end is filled in from the germline J gene. The chain combines TRBV29-1 with TRBJ2-6; 7 bases are a match to TRBD1. This CDR3 has 16 residues. The ends lost 1 base at V and 1 base at J; junction bases unmatched: 4. Per germline, CDR1 SQVTM and CDR2 ANQGSEA. The CDR3 reads CSVEVTGWSGANVLTF. CDR3 bases read: TGCAGCGTTGAAGTGACAGGGTGGTCTGGGGCCAACGTC.

Ten or more counts support this clone. The read ends 3 residues shy of where the CDR3 ends; the end is completed using the germline J gene. The chain has TRBV7-2 and TRBJ1-1, with 7 bases matching TRBD1. CDR1 is SGHTA and CDR2 is FQGNSA in the germline V gene. The V and J ends lost 3 bases and 2 bases, in that order; junction bases with no gene match: 6. The CDR3 loop spans 15 amino acids. Here the CDR3 reads CASSLAQGVNTEAFF. CDR3 DNA, as far as it was read: TGTGCCAGCAGCTTGGCGCAGGGGGTTAACACTGAA. Drawing the rest from reference TRBV7-2 and TRBJ1-1, the complete variable domain is GAGVSQSPSNKVTEKGKDVELRCDPISGHTALYWYRQSLGQGLEFLIYFQGNSAPDKSGLPSDRFSAERTGGSVSTLTIQRTQQEDSAVYLCASSLAQGVNTEAFFGQGTRLTVV.

This clone has a count of ten or more. Relative to the germline gene, one junction end is altered; a read error may explain this. Coverage ceases 3 residues before the CDR3 finishes, and the germline J gene fills in the end. Additional DNA sequences in this sample encode the identical CDR3. V is TRBV20-1 and J is TRBJ1-1; D perhaps matches TRBD1 (5 bases). This CDR3 spans 16 amino acids. The germline CDR1 and CDR2 sequences are DFQATT and SNEGSKA (reference sequence). The covered CDR3 bases are TGCAGCGCTAGAGATCCAGGGCAGGGAGGCGACATTGAA. Translation: CSARDPGQGGDIE. The full CDR3 protein is CSARDPGQGGDIEAFF.

This clone was detected many times. The read falls 3 residues short of the CDR3 end, and the missing part is taken from the germline J gene. This rearrangement joins TRBV11-3 to TRBJ1-1; D unresolved. V was shortened by 1 base and J by 7 bases, with 10 bases between the two germline ends. Per the germline V gene, CDR1 is SGHNT and CDR2 is YENEEA. This CDR3 has 13 amino acids. This chain's CDR3 is CASSLAGSGEAFF. The covered CDR3 bases are TGTGCCAGCAGCTTAGCGGGGTCGGGTGAA.

Ten or more counts support this clone. The DNA ends 3 residues before the CDR3 does, and the rest of the CDR3 is filled in from the germline J gene. This chain links TRBV11-3 with TRBJ2-2, with a tentative D call TRBD2 (6 bases). V was shortened by 0 bases and J by 6 bases, with 11 bases between the two germline ends. This CDR3 comprises 15 residues. Germline CDR1 is SGHNT and CDR2 is YENEEA. The covered CDR3 bases are TGTGCCAGCAGCTTAGAGGCTAGCGTGGCCGGGGAG. It codes for CASSLEASVAGE. The whole CDR3 protein is CASSLEASVAGELFF.

This clone was counted at least ten times. Read sequence stops 3 residues before the CDR3 end, and the germline J gene provides the missing end. The chain is built from TRBV5-1 and TRBJ1-3; possibly TRBD1 for D (5 bases). The V gene's germline CDR1 is SGHRS and CDR2 YFSETQ. This CDR3 spans 18 amino acids. V gave up 0 bases and J gave up 4 bases, with 20 bases separating them. The CDR3 DNA, read in part, is TGCGCCAGCAGCTTGGTTTTTCGGCGGGGGGATATCGGAAACACC. Its protein product is CASSLVFRRGDIGNT. The whole CDR3 protein reads CASSLVFRRGDIGNTIYF.

In its sample, this clone was seen many times. The CDR3 is cut off 3 residues early in the read; its end comes from the germline J gene. The genes are TRBV20-1 and TRBJ2-3; D gene unclear. Germline CDR1 reads DFQATT; CDR2 reads SNEGSKA (reference sequence). V lost 3 bases to trimming and J lost 1 base, with 8 bases between them. The CDR3 covers 13 residues. This chain's CDR3 is CSASFAGTDTQYF. Incomplete CDR3 DNA: TGCAGTGCTAGCTTTGCAGGCACAGATACG.

This clone was picked up many times. The read terminates 3 residues ahead of where the CDR3 ends, so the germline J gene completes it. The rearrangement links TRBV10-3 to TRBJ2-7; 7 bases agree with TRBD2. Trimming cost V 5 bases and J 0 bases; bases outside gene matches: 10. The length of the CDR3 is 16 residues. CDR1 is ENHRY and CDR2 is SYGVKD in the germline V gene. CDR3 amino acids: CAISSLAGRNSYEQYF. Incomplete CDR3 DNA: TGTGCCATCAGTTCCTTAGCGGGCAGAAACTCCTACGAG.

This clone was recorded at least ten times. The CDR3 end falls 3 residues outside the read, so it is completed with the germline J gene. The V call is TRBV2, the J call TRBJ1-2, with D perhaps TRBD1 (6 bases). The germline V gene has CDR1 SNHLY and CDR2 FYNNEI. Trimming cost V 6 bases and J 7 bases, with 18 bases left between them. The CDR3 covers 14 residues. The CDR3 protein is CASSIIPQGFGYTF. CDR3 bases read: TGTGCCAGCAGCATTATCCCCCAGGGGTTTGGC. Looking up the rest from reference TRBV2 and TRBJ1-2 gives the full variable domain: EPEVTQTPSHQVTQMGQEVILRCVPISNHLYFYWYRQILGQKVEFLVSFYNNEISEKSEIFDDQFSVERPDGSNFTLKIRSTKLEDSAMYFCASSIIPQGFGYTFGSGTRLTVV.

This clone was observed many times. The observed sequence ends 3 residues before the CDR3 terminus, with the missing tail filled in from the germline J gene. The chain has TRBV6-1 and TRBJ2-7; D ambiguous. Deletions cut 3 bases from V and 5 bases from J, with 14 bases between. CDR1 is MNHNS, CDR2 SASEGT, per germline. The CDR3 sequence is 14 residues long. CDR3 sequence reads: CASSDPRVFDEQYF. The CDR3 DNA, read in part, is TGTGCCAGCAGTGACCCTCGGGTGTTCGACGAG.

This clone showed up many times. The observed sequence ends 3 residues before the CDR3 terminus, with the missing tail filled in from the germline J gene. The rearrangement links TRBV7-8 to TRBJ1-2, with D perhaps matching TRBD1 (6 bases). Looked up from germline, CDR1 is SGHVS and CDR2 is FQNEAQ. The V end lost 5 bases, the J end lost 0 bases, and 13 bases lay between the germline ends. The CDR3 length is 15 residues. The DNA read from the CDR3 is TGTGCCAGCAGCGTAACAGGGCCCGCTAACTATGGC. It yields the protein CASSVTGPANYG. The whole CDR3 protein reads CASSVTGPANYGYTF. The variable domain in full, with the rest retrieved from reference TRBV7-8 and TRBJ1-2, is GAGVSQSPRYKVAKRGQDVALRCDPISGHVSLFWYQQALGQGPEFLTYFQNEAQLDKSGLPSDRFFAERPEGSVSTLKIQRTQQEDSAVYLCASSVTGPANYGYTFGSGTRLTVV.